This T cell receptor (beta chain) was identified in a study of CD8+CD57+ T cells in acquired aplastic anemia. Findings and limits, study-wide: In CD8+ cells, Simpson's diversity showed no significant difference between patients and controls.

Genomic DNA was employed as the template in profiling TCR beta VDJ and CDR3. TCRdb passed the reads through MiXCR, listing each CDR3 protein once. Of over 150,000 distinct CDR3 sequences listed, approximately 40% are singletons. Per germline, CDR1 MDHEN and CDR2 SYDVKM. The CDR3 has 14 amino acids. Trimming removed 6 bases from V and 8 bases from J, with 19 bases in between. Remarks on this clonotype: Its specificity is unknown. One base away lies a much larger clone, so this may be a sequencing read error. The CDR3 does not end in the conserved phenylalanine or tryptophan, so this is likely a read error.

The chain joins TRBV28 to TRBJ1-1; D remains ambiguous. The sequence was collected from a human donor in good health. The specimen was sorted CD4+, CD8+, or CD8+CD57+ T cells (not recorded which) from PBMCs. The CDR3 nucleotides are TGTGCCAGCAGCAGACAATTGACACTAAAGGAAGCTTTCTCT. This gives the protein CASSRQLTLKEAFS.